This T cell receptor (beta chain) was identified during a study of cytomegalovirus exposure and HLA in healthy donors. General study points: A later analysis linked a missense variant in DCLRE1C to the trimming of TCR beta V and J genes.

13 Jbeta primers and 60 Vbeta primers were used for the PCR. Here immunoSEQ multiplex PCR was the method, and the copy in TCRdb shows in-frame clones only, minus some. Seen here are 130,000 to 150,000 clones, around three quarters observed once, and the top ten hold roughly 2%. This clone came up once. Its antigen is unknown. Sequenced sample: PBMCs. The source is a man aged 30 to 39 in good health and CMV-seronegative.

In nucleotides, the CDR3 is TGTGCCAGCAGCTTTCCACGGACAGGGGGTGGTGCCGGGGAGCTGTTTTTT. Its protein product is CASSFPRTGGGAGELFF. The chain combines TRBV7-9 with TRBJ2-2, with 10 bases matching TRBD1. Losses at the gene ends were 3 bases for V and 6 bases for J; bases not matched to a gene: 10. CDR1 SEHNR and CDR2 FQNEAQ come from the germline V gene (reference sequence). CDR3 length: 17 amino acids. The full variable domain, its missing parts supplied by reference TRBV7-9 and TRBJ2-2, is DTGVSQNPRHKITKRGQNVTFRCDPISEHNRLYWYRQTLGQGPEFLTYFQNEAQLEKSRLLSDRFSAERPKGSFSTLEIQRTEQGDSAMYLCASSFPRTGGGAGELFFGEGSRLTVL.